Presented here are 13 T cell receptor beta chains from one specimen sequenced in a study of blood T cell repertoires in COVID-19. TCRdb's table, derived via immunoSEQ multiplex PCR, lists solely in-frame clones and lacks some. The sample has about 250,000 clones; around 81% are singletons. Sequences were obtained from PBMCs or T cells enriched from blood (not recorded which). Every receptor here comes from a man aged 50-59 years who had recovered from COVID-19.

This rearrangement joins TRBV5-4 to TRBJ2-7; 7 bases are shared with TRBD1. Germline CDR1 SGHNT, CDR2 YYREEE (reference sequence). The CDR3 extends over 14 amino acids. With V trimmed by 4 bases and J by 1 base, 5 bases remained unmatched. The CDR3 region has the DNA TGTGCCAGCAGCCCGTCAGGGGGTTCCTACGAGCAGTACTTC. Amino acid sequence: CASSPSGGSYEQYF.

This chain links TRBV4-2 with TRBJ2-7; 8 bases align to TRBD2. Unmatched junction bases numbered 15, after V lost 6 bases and J lost 2 bases. Germline loops: CDR1 LGHNA, CDR2 YNFKEQ. This CDR3 region has 17 residues. The CDR3 coding sequence is TGTGCCAGCAGTCGGGAGCCGGGGGGGACTGCTGCCTACGAGCAGTACTTC. Its protein is CASSREPGGTAAYEQYF.

CDR3 loop: CATSGGLAGARTDEQFF. For the CDR3, the DNA is TGTGCCACCAGCGGGGGACTAGCGGGGGCGCGGACAGATGAGCAGTTCTTC. The rearrangement links TRBV15 to TRBJ2-1; 14 bases align to TRBD2. The CDR3 totals 17 residues. Unmatched junction bases numbered 11, after V lost 5 bases and J lost 8 bases. Germline CDR1 is LNHNV and CDR2 is YYDKDF (reference sequence).

The chain recombines TRBV12-3 or TRBV12-4 with TRBJ1-2; D is ambiguous. Trimming took 2 bases from V and 8 from J, leaving 9 bases between them. CDR3 length: 12 amino acids. The CDR3 region is CASSLTSGGYTF. As DNA, the CDR3 is TGTGCCAGCAGTTTAACCTCTGGCGGCTACACCTTC.

The V and J genes are TRBV19 and TRBJ2-3; 10 nucleotides match TRBD1. J was trimmed by 1 base and V by 7 bases; bases with no gene match: 2. Germline V CDR1 and CDR2: LNHDA, SQIVND (reference sequence). The length of the CDR3 is 14 residues. DNA for the CDR3: TGTGCCAGTATGGGGACAGGGGGCACAGATACGCAGTATTTT. Translated, it gives CASMGTGGTDTQYF.

The chain has TRBV12-3 or TRBV12-4 and TRBJ2-3; no firm D call. With 6 bases removed from V and 4 bases from J, the gap between germline ends came to 5 bases. The CDR3 has 11 amino acids. CDR3 nucleotides: TGTGCCAGCAGATACTCAGATACGCAGTATTTT. Translation: CASRYSDTQYF.

The chain uses TRBV7-6 and TRBJ1-1; possibly TRBD1 for D (5 bases). The CDR3 length is 16 residues. V was shortened by 4 bases and J by 1 base, with 16 bases between the two germline ends. Germline CDR1 is SGHVS and CDR2 is FNYEAQ. CDR3 loop: CASSSRMSGANTEAFF. The CDR3, as DNA: TGTGCCAGCAGCTCCAGGATGTCTGGGGCGAACACTGAAGCTTTCTTT.

This CDR3 is CASTWDRVNYGYTF. The DNA of the CDR3 is TGTGCCAGCACCTGGGACAGGGTCAACTATGGCTACACCTTC. J is TRBJ1-2 and V is TRBV6-5; TRBD1 aligns across 9 bases. CDR1 and CDR2 from the germline V gene are MNHEY and SVGAGI. Trimming removed 7 bases from V and 2 bases from J; junction bases left unmatched: 5. The CDR3 extends over 14 amino acids.

The V and J genes are TRBV7-8 and TRBJ2-5; 8 positions match TRBD2. The CDR3 is 14 amino acids. The germline CDR1 and CDR2 sequences are SGHVS and FQNEAQ. Trimming removed 1 base from V and 4 bases from J; junction bases left unmatched: 2. The CDR3 DNA follows: TGTGCCAGCAGCTTAGGGACTAGCTCAGAGACCCAGTACTTC. Amino acids: CASSLGTSSETQYF.

The rearrangement joins TRBV4-2 to TRBJ1-6; D possibly corresponds to TRBD1 (6 bases). This CDR3 region has 15 residues. Germline V gene lookup returns CDR1 LGHNA and CDR2 YNFKEQ. V gave up 0 bases and J gave up 7 bases, with 10 bases separating them. The CDR3 DNA follows: TGTGCCAGCAGCCAAGATGGGACAACGAATTCACCCCTCCACTTT. Translation gives CASSQDGTTNSPLHF.

This sequence joins TRBV11-3 and TRBJ2-1, with 9 bases fitting TRBD1. This CDR3 spans 15 amino acids. Germline-derived CDR1 and CDR2 are SGHNT and YENEEA. Trimming cost V 1 base and J 7 bases; bases outside gene matches: 5. CDR3 sequence: CASSLGQGDVNEQFF. CDR3 nucleotides: TGTGCCAGCAGCTTAGGACAGGGGGACGTAAATGAGCAGTTCTTC.

The chain employs TRBV6-5 and TRBJ2-3; no reliable D call. The CDR3 is 13 amino acids. The V end lost 2 bases, the J end lost 4 bases, and 7 bases lay between the germline ends. Germline CDR1 and CDR2: MNHEY and SVGAGI. CDR3 in amino acids: CASSYRVSDTQYF. The CDR3 coding sequence is TGTGCCAGCAGTTACCGGGTCTCAGATACGCAGTATTTT.

A remark on this clone: This same CDR3 is encoded by further DNA sequences in the sample. V gene TRBV12-3 or TRBV12-4 combines with J gene TRBJ1-3; D ambiguous. The CDR3 is 12 residues long. Trimming left V 5 bases short and J 4 bases short, with 6 bases between. CDR3 sequence (DNA): TGTGCCAGCAGTCTCCCCGGAAACACCATATATTTT. This translates into CASSLPGNTIYF.